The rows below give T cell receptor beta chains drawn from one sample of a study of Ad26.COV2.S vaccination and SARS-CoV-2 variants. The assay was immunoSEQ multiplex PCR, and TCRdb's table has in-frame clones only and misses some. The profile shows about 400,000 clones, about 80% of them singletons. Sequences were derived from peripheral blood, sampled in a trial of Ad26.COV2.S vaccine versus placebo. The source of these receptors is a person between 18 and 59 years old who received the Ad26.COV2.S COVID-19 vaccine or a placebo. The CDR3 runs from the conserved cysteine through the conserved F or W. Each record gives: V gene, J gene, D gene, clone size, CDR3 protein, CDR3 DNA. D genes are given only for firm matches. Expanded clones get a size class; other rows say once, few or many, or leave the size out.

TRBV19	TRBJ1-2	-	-	CASSYRRHYGYTF	TGTGCCAGTAGTTACAGGAGACACTATGGCTACACCTTC
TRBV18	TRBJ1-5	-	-	CASSPGATHQPQHF	TGTGCCAGCTCACCAGGGGCTACTCATCAGCCCCAGCATTTT
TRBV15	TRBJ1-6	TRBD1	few	CATSRDGTGGSPLHF	TGTGCCACCAGCAGAGATGGGACAGGCGGATCACCCCTCCACTTT
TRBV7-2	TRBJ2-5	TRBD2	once	CASSLNYQRGAGTQYF	TGTGCCAGCAGCTTAAATTACCAGCGGGGGGCTGGGACCCAGTACTTC
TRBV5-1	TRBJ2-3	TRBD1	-	CASSSWTGGGTDTQYF	TGCGCCAGCAGCTCCTGGACAGGGGGTGGTACAGATACGCAGTATTTT
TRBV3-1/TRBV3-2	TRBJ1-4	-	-	CASSHPPATNEKLFF	TGTGCCAGCAGCCATCCCCCCGCAACTAATGAAAAACTGTTTTTT
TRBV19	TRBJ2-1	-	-	CASSRVEGAYNEQFF	TGTGCCAGTAGTAGGGTTGAGGGGGCCTACAATGAGCAGTTCTTC
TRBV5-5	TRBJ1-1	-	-	CASSWTREAFF	TGTGCCAGCAGCTGGACCAGGGAAGCTTTCTTT
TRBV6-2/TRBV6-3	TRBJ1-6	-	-	CASSRGSSYNSPLHF	TGTGCCAGCAGTCGGGGGAGCTCCTATAATTCACCCCTCCACTTT
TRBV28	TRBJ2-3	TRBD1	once	CASSSLNQGADTQYF	TGTGCCAGCAGCTCACTCAACCAGGGGGCAGATACGCAGTATTTT
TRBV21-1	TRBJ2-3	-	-	CASSKNCWVDTQYF	TGTGCCAGCAGCAAAAATTGTTGGGTGGATACGCAGTATTTT
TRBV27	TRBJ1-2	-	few	CASSPSWVGQRGYTF	TGTGCCAGCAGTCCGAGCTGGGTCGGACAAAGGGGCTACACCTTC
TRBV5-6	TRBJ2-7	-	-	CASSLVASYEQYF	TGTGCCAGCAGCTTGGTGGCCTCCTACGAGCAGTACTTC
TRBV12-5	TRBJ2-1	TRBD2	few	CASGLVFWTSGGYNEQFF	TGTGCTAGTGGTTTGGTTTTCTGGACTAGCGGGGGATACAATGAGCAGTTCTTC
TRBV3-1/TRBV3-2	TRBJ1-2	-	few	CASRGEWEHYGYTF	TGTGCCAGCAGGGGGGAGTGGGAGCACTATGGCTACACCTTC
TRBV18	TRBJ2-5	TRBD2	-	CASSPPGLAAYQETQYF	TGTGCCAGCTCACCACCGGGACTAGCGGCGTACCAAGAGACCCAGTACTTC
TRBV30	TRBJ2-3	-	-	CAWSPGTDTQYF	TGTGCCTGGAGTCCCGGCACAGATACGCAGTATTTT
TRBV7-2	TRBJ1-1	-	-	CASSHSRGGGNTEAFF	TGTGCCAGCAGCCACAGCCGTGGGGGTGGGAACACTGAAGCTTTCTTT
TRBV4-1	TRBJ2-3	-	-	CASSLGLTDTQYF	TGCGCCAGCAGCCTGGGACTCACAGATACGCAGTATTTT
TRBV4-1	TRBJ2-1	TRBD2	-	CASSQVGLADEQFF	TGCGCCAGCAGCCAAGTGGGACTAGCGGATGAGCAGTTCTTC
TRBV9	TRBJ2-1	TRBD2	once	CASSIIAGGYNEQFF	TGTGCCAGCAGCATAATAGCGGGTGGGTACAATGAGCAGTTCTTC
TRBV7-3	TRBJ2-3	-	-	CASSSPGTQYF	TGTGCCAGCAGCTCCCCGGGTACGCAGTATTTT
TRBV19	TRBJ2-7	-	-	CASSTGPNYEQYF	TGTGCCAGTAGTACGGGACCGAACTACGAGCAGTACTTC
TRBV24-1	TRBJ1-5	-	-	CATILGPERSVRRQPQHF	TGTGCCACCATCCTTGGACCCGAGCGAAGCGTTCGGCGCCAGCCCCAGCATTTT
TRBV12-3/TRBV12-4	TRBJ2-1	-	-	CASSFFGNEQFF	TGTGCCAGCAGTTTTTTCGGGAATGAGCAGTTCTTC
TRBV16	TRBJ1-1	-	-	CASSQLTTNTEAFF	TGTGCCAGCAGCCAATTGACGACGAACACTGAAGCTTTCTTT
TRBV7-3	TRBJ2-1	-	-	CASSLSPLAAPRLNEQFF	TGTGCCAGCAGCTTATCCCCCCTAGCCGCTCCGAGGCTAAATGAGCAGTTCTTC
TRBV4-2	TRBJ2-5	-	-	CASSQDRDTQETQYF	TGTGCCAGCAGCCAAGATAGAGACACCCAAGAGACCCAGTACTTC
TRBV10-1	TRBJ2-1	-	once	CASSDSFGVATEQFF	TGCGCCAGCAGTGATTCTTTCGGGGTAGCTACTGAGCAGTTCTTC
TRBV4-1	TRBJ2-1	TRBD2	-	CASSQLGLAGPMSGQFF	TGCGCCAGCAGCCAATTGGGACTAGCGGGCCCCATGAGCGGGCAGTTCTTC
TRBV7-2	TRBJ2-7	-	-	CASSPRAGQLYEQYF	TGTGCCAGCAGCCCTAGGGCGGGACAGCTGTACGAGCAGTACTTC
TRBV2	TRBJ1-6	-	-	CAGTKMGNSPLHF	TGTGCCGGAACCAAGATGGGTAATTCACCCCTCCACTTT